The 28 T cell receptor beta chains below were found in one sample sequenced in a study of blood T cell repertoires in COVID-19. TCRdb's table, derived via immunoSEQ multiplex PCR, lists solely in-frame clones and lacks some. The sample carries about 280,000 clones, 88% recorded once. The sample was PBMCs or T cells enriched from blood (not recorded which). All receptors derive from a woman in her 30s who had recovered from COVID-19.

The V call is TRBV9, the J call TRBJ1-2; D possibly corresponds to TRBD1 (5 bases). This CDR3 is 18 amino acids long. Germline V gives CDR1 SGDLS, CDR2 YYNGEE. The V end was cut by 4 bases, the J end by 6 bases, with 28 bases between. The CDR3 coding sequence is TGTGCCAGCAGCCCCGGGGGGGGAGTAGTTTGGACGGATCATGGCTACACCTTC. Residues: CASSPGGGVVWTDHGYTF.

The genes are TRBV7-6 and TRBJ2-3, with a possible D match to TRBD1 (6 bases). This CDR3 has 14 amino acids. V lost 2 bases, J lost 0 bases, and 6 bases lay in between. Germline V lookup: CDR1 SGHVS, CDR2 FNYEAQ. Here the CDR3 DNA reads TGTGCCAGCAGCTTAAGGGGGAGCACAGATACGCAGTATTTT. Amino acids: CASSLRGSTDTQYF.

The chain recombines TRBV4-1 with TRBJ2-3; no reliable D call. The CDR3 contains 14 residues. Per germline, CDR1 MGHRA and CDR2 YSYEKL. Trimming took off 4 bases at V and 3 bases at J, with 11 bases between the two ends. The DNA for the CDR3 is TGCGCCAGCAGCCTGATAACAGAAACAGATACGCAGTATTTT. Translated, it gives CASSLITETDTQYF.

This clone was recorded once. The chain employs TRBV27 and TRBJ1-1; D is uncertain. The V end lost 3 bases, the J end lost 1 base, and 9 bases lay between the germline ends. Germline V gives CDR1 MNHEY, CDR2 SMNVEV (reference sequence). This CDR3 spans 14 amino acids. CDR3 region: CASSFGLKNTEAFF. CDR3 nucleotide sequence: TGTGCCAGCAGTTTCGGACTCAAGAACACTGAAGCTTTCTTT.

The J gene is TRBJ2-6, the V gene TRBV18; maybe TRBD2 (6 bases). This CDR3 is 17 amino acids long. The V gene lost 3 bases and the J gene lost 0 bases, with 12 bases spanning the gap. The V gene's germline CDR1 is KGHSH and CDR2 LQKENI. CDR3 DNA sequence: TGTGCCAGCTCACCTCAGGGCGGGACCTCTGGGGCCAACGTCCTGACTTTC. Encoded protein: CASSPQGGTSGANVLTF. Based on the CDR3 plus reference TRBV18 and TRBJ2-6, the full variable domain is NAGVMQNPRHLVRRRGQEARLRCSPMKGHSHVYWYRQLPEEGLKFMVYLQKENIIDESGMPKERFSAEFPKEGPSILRIQQVVRGDSAAYFCASSPQGGTSGANVLTFGAGSRLTVL.

The chain recombines TRBV29-1 with TRBJ2-2; 14 bases match TRBD2. V lost 6 bases to trimming and J lost 5 bases; unmatched junction nucleotides: 5. Germline lookup yields CDR1 SQVTM and CDR2 ANQGSEA. The CDR3 consists of 15 residues. This CDR3 is CSVRLAGGRTGELFF. The CDR3, as DNA: TGCAGCGTACGACTAGCGGGGGGGCGAACCGGGGAGCTGTTTTTT.

CDR3 residues: CASTPGTGYSDTQYF. The CDR3 DNA follows: TGTGCCAGCACCCCCGGGACAGGGTATTCAGATACGCAGTATTTT. The V call is TRBV7-2, the J call TRBJ2-3; TRBD1 matches at 9 bases. Germline assignment: CDR1 SGHTA and CDR2 FQGNSA. The V segment lost 7 bases and the J segment 4 bases; nucleotides outside the gene matches: 9. This CDR3 spans 15 amino acids.

The genes are TRBV2 and TRBJ2-2, with 8 positions matching TRBD2. The CDR3 extends over 14 amino acids. The ends lost 7 bases at V and 5 bases at J; junction bases unmatched: 6. Germline lookup yields CDR1 SNHLY and CDR2 FYNNEI. The CDR3 region has the DNA TGTGCCAGCACCGGGGCGGGAGGAACCGGGGAGCTGTTTTTT. This translates into CASTGAGGTGELFF.

The chain joins TRBV30 to TRBJ2-2; D might be TRBD2 (6 bases). This CDR3 is 15 amino acids long. Germline lookup yields CDR1 GTSNPN and CDR2 SVGIG (reference sequence). Trimming shortened V by 0 bases and J by 7 bases, and 15 bases separated the two germline ends. CDR3: CAWSVYGGGGGELFF. DNA for the CDR3: TGTGCCTGGAGTGTATACGGGGGAGGAGGCGGGGAGCTGTTTTTT.

The V gene is TRBV7-2, the J gene TRBJ2-7; D is unclear. Germline V gives CDR1 SGHTA, CDR2 FQGNSA. CDR3 length: 15 residues. V was cut by 1 base and J by 3 bases, with 13 bases left in between. The CDR3 bases are TGTGCCAGCAGCTTAGGCGGTAGTAGTGTCTACGAGCAGTACTTC. This translates into CASSLGGSSVYEQYF.

The chain joins TRBV28 to TRBJ2-7, with 9 bases fitting TRBD2. The ends lost 5 bases at V and 2 bases at J; junction bases unmatched: 4. The CDR3 is 14 amino acids. The germline V gene encodes CDR1 MDHEN and CDR2 SYDVKM. This CDR3 reads CASSVAGGPYEQYF. In DNA form, the CDR3 reads TGTGCCAGCAGTGTGGCGGGAGGGCCCTACGAGCAGTACTTC.

The chain recombines TRBV5-6 with TRBJ1-2; D is uncertain. V was clipped by 0 bases and J by 4 bases, with 19 bases between them. This CDR3 is built from 17 residues. CDR1 and CDR2 from the germline V gene are SGHDT and YYEEEE. The CDR3 nucleotides are TGTGCCAGCAGCTTGGGCCACGGGGAGAGGGTTGGCTATGGCTACACCTTC. Translated: CASSLGHGERVGYGYTF. The complete variable domain, with remaining parts taken from reference TRBV5-6 and TRBJ1-2, reads DAGVTQSPTHLIKTRGQQVTLRCSPKSGHDTVSWYQQALGQGPQFIFQYYEEEERQRGNFPDRFSGHQFPNYSSELNVNALLLGDSALYLCASSLGHGERVGYGYTFGSGTRLTVV.

The chain employs TRBV27 and TRBJ2-7, with 10 bases matching TRBD1. The CDR3 has 21 amino acids. Trimming took 3 bases from V and 6 from J; bases not matched to a gene: 26. The germline V gene has CDR1 MNHEY and CDR2 SMNVEV (reference sequence). The CDR3 DNA sequence: TGTGCCAGCAGTTTTCTGGAACTCCGGGACAGGGGCCGTAAGGGGGCTTTCGAGCAGTACTTC. This sequence encodes CASSFLELRDRGRKGAFEQYF.

The chain uses TRBV27 and TRBJ2-7; D gene unclear. Germline lookup yields CDR1 MNHEY and CDR2 SMNVEV (reference sequence). The V gene lost 0 bases and the J gene lost 6 bases, with 15 bases spanning the gap. The length of the CDR3 is 15 residues. Written as DNA, the CDR3 is TGTGCCAGCAGTTTATCCAGGCCTTGGCCCCTCGAGCAGTACTTC. Translation: CASSLSRPWPLEQYF.

Only one count was recorded for this clone. This sequence joins TRBV10-3 and TRBJ2-7, with TRBD2 as a possible D gene (5 bases). Per the germline V gene, CDR1 is ENHRY and CDR2 is SYGVKD. The CDR3 runs 15 residues. Trimming cost V 0 bases and J 0 bases, with 9 bases left between them. In nucleotides, the CDR3 is TGTGCCATCAGTGAGTCCCGCGGAGGCTCCTACGAGCAGTACTTC. Encoded protein: CAISESRGGSYEQYF.

J is TRBJ2-7 and V is TRBV28; 9 bases map to TRBD1. This CDR3 is built from 15 residues. Germline V gene lookup returns CDR1 MDHEN and CDR2 SYDVKM. Trimming cost V 6 bases and J 5 bases; bases outside gene matches: 11. The CDR3 region is CASSSSGQGFNEQYF. In DNA form, the CDR3 reads TGTGCCAGCAGCTCCTCGGGACAGGGTTTTAACGAGCAGTACTTC.

The chain couples TRBV7-3 to TRBJ1-2; D is ambiguous. The V and J ends lost 1 base and 4 bases respectively, with 7 bases between them. This CDR3 is 13 amino acids long. Germline V gene data show CDR1 as SGHTA and CDR2 as FQGTGA. CDR3 sequence reads: CASSLRAGYGYTF. CDR3 sequence (DNA): TGTGCCAGCAGCTTAAGAGCTGGCTATGGCTACACCTTC.

The chain has TRBV27 and TRBJ1-5, with 8 positions matching TRBD1. The CDR3 spans 15 residues. Germline CDR1 and CDR2: MNHEY and SMNVEV (reference sequence). V lost 6 bases and J lost 3; bases outside the gene matches: 7. For the CDR3, the DNA is TGTGCCAGCAGATCGACAGGGGTGGTCAATCAGCCCCAGCATTTT. Translated, it gives CASRSTGVVNQPQHF.

This chain links TRBV28 with TRBJ1-5; D gene uncertain. Germline V gene lookup returns CDR1 MDHEN and CDR2 SYDVKM. Deletions cut 6 bases from V and 7 bases from J, with 16 bases between. The CDR3 sequence is 14 residues long. For the CDR3, the DNA is TGTGCCAGCAGCCTGACTCACGGAGGACAGCCCCAGCATTTT. It encodes CASSLTHGGQPQHF.

The chain has TRBV5-1 and TRBJ2-7, with TRBD1 as a possible D gene (7 bases). V was shortened by 7 bases and J by 3 bases, with 17 bases between the two germline ends. CDR1 and CDR2 (germline): SGHRS, YFSETQ. CDR3 length equals 14 residues. CDR3 nucleotides: TGCGCCAGCGGGGGGACAGAACTCGGCTACGAGCAGTACTTC. Translated, it gives CASGGTELGYEQYF.

This clone was found once. The rearrangement links TRBV9 to TRBJ2-7, with D uncertain. Germline V gene lookup returns CDR1 SGDLS and CDR2 YYNGEE. CDR3 length: 14 amino acids. V lost 0 bases and J lost 2, with 9 bases in between. The CDR3 sequence: CASSVGVNTYEQYF. Here the CDR3 DNA reads TGTGCCAGCAGCGTAGGTGTCAACACCTACGAGCAGTACTTC.

This chain links TRBV11-3 with TRBJ2-1; the D gene is possibly TRBD2 (5 bases). This CDR3 is built from 16 residues. Germline CDR1 reads SGHNT; CDR2 reads YENEEA. V was trimmed by 7 bases and J by 6 bases, leaving 22 bases between them. In nucleotides, the CDR3 is TGTGCCAGCACCCGAGGAGGTCTCTTTGACCGCAATGAGCAGTTCTTC. This sequence encodes CASTRGGLFDRNEQFF.

J is TRBJ2-5 and V is TRBV7-9; 11 nucleotides align to TRBD2. Losses at the gene ends were 1 base for V and 2 bases for J; bases not matched to a gene: 3. CDR1 is SEHNR and CDR2 is FQNEAQ in the germline V gene (reference sequence). The CDR3 covers 16 residues. The CDR3 region has the DNA TGTGCCAGCAGCTTAGTAGCGGGAGGGCCTCAAGAGACCCAGTACTTC. Its protein product is CASSLVAGGPQETQYF.

The V and J genes are TRBV3-1 (or the pseudogene TRBV3-2) and TRBJ1-2; a weak D match, TRBD1 (6 bases). Per the germline V gene, CDR1 is LGHDT and CDR2 is YNNKEL (reference sequence). CDR3 length equals 16 residues. V lost 3 bases and J 1 base, leaving 15 bases between the germline ends. CDR3 DNA sequence: TGTGCCAGCAGCCAGATGGGGGCGAATTTTAACTATGGCTACACCTTC. Translating gives CASSQMGANFNYGYTF.

This clone was detected a few times. This chain uses TRBV19 with TRBJ2-2, with 7 bases that match TRBD2. In germline, CDR1 is LNHDA, CDR2 SQIVND (reference sequence). With 7 bases clipped from V and 0 bases from J, the junction kept 5 bases outside the gene matches. The CDR3 spans 15 residues. CDR3 sequence reads: CASIWGGTNTGELFF. The CDR3, as DNA: TGTGCCAGTATCTGGGGGGGTACGAACACCGGGGAGCTGTTTTTT.

This clone was recorded a few times. The J gene is TRBJ1-1, the V gene TRBV19, with 7 bases lining up with TRBD1. CDR1 and CDR2 from the germline V gene are LNHDA and SQIVND (reference sequence). After removal of 5 bases from V and 6 bases from J, the junction contained 3 bases not matched to a gene. The CDR3 is 12 residues long. The CDR3 region is CASSSGTAEAFF. In DNA, the CDR3 is TGTGCCAGTAGTTCCGGGACAGCTGAAGCTTTCTTT.

The V gene is TRBV7-9, the J gene TRBJ1-3; 11 bases agree with TRBD1. CDR1 is SEHNR and CDR2 is FQNEAQ in the germline V gene (reference sequence). The length of the CDR3 is 19 residues. The V and J ends lost 2 bases and 3 bases, in that order; junction bases with no gene match: 12. CDR3 in amino acids: CASSLQRWGQGESGNTIYF. The CDR3 nucleotides read TGTGCCAGCAGCTTACAACGGTGGGGACAGGGGGAAAGTGGAAACACCATATATTTT.

The chain couples TRBV5-4 to TRBJ1-2; D is ambiguous. The germline V and J ends were trimmed by 0 bases and 8 bases, with 20 bases remaining between them. The V gene's germline CDR1 is SGHNT and CDR2 YYREEE (reference sequence). The CDR3 sequence is 16 residues long. The CDR3 here is CASSLGLEAFGRGYTF. CDR3 bases: TGTGCCAGCAGCTTGGGACTGGAGGCTTTTGGAAGAGGCTACACCTTC.